Listed below are T cell receptor beta chains from one sample, sequenced in a study of Ad26.COV2.S vaccination and SARS-CoV-2 variants. The protocol was immunoSEQ multiplex PCR, while the TCRdb copy is restricted to in-frame clones and leaves out a portion. Among about 240,000 clones, approximately 88% were seen once, and the ten largest hold about 11%. The sequenced sample was peripheral blood, obtained in a trial of Ad26.COV2.S vaccine versus placebo. The receptors come from a person between 18 and 60 years old who received the Ad26.COV2.S COVID-19 vaccine or a placebo. CDR3s include the opening cysteine and the closing phenylalanine or tryptophan. The D gene is left open where the match is weak. Clone size appears in some rows only: once, few, many, or a class for an expanded clone.

CDR3 protein: CASSLGSTGAGTQYF; CDR3 DNA: TGTGCCAGCAGCCTAGGGTCTACGGGGGCGGGAACGCAGTATTTT; V gene: TRBV7-2; J gene: TRBJ2-3; clone size: -; D gene: -
CDR3 protein: CASSSLKGGTDTQYF; CDR3 DNA: TGTGCCAGCAGCTCCCTGAAGGGGGGGACAGATACGCAGTATTTT; V gene: TRBV5-4; J gene: TRBJ2-3; clone size: -; D gene: -
CDR3 protein: CASQKGWRGTGELFF; CDR3 DNA: TGTGCCAGCCAAAAGGGGTGGCGAGGCACCGGGGAGCTGTTTTTT; V gene: TRBV6-5; J gene: TRBJ2-2; clone size: once; D gene: -
CDR3 protein: CASSSGTGYEQYF; CDR3 DNA: TGTGCCAGCAGTTCCGGGACAGGATACGAGCAGTACTTC; V gene: TRBV28; J gene: TRBJ2-7; clone size: -; D gene: TRBD1
CDR3 protein: CASSLGTGAIEQYF; CDR3 DNA: TGTGCCAGCAGTCTCGGGACAGGGGCCATCGAGCAGTACTTC; V gene: TRBV6-6; J gene: TRBJ2-7; clone size: -; D gene: TRBD1
CDR3 protein: CASSRNPGANEKLFF; CDR3 DNA: TGTGCCAGTAGTCGGAACCCTGGGGCTAATGAAAAACTGTTTTTT; V gene: TRBV19; J gene: TRBJ1-4; clone size: once; D gene: -
CDR3 protein: CASSLAGRRTEAFF; CDR3 DNA: TGTGCCAGCAGCTTGGCGGGTCGTCGGACTGAAGCTTTCTTT; V gene: TRBV5-6; J gene: TRBJ1-1; clone size: -; D gene: -
CDR3 protein: CASSSFRTGGDAEAFF; CDR3 DNA: TGCGCCAGCAGCTCTTTTAGGACAGGGGGAGACGCTGAAGCTTTCTTT; V gene: TRBV5-1; J gene: TRBJ1-1; clone size: -; D gene: TRBD1
CDR3 protein: CASSQTSGGAVEQFF; CDR3 DNA: TGTGCCAGCAGCCAAACTAGCGGGGGGGCAGTTGAGCAGTTCTTC; V gene: TRBV3-1/TRBV3-2; J gene: TRBJ2-1; clone size: -; D gene: TRBD2
CDR3 protein: CASSLTQGPARGQFF; CDR3 DNA: TGTGCCAGCAGCTTAACCCAAGGACCGGCCAGAGGGCAGTTCTTC; V gene: TRBV7-6; J gene: TRBJ2-1; clone size: -; D gene: -
CDR3 protein: CASSLSLQQGSGEQYF; CDR3 DNA: TGCGCCAGCAGCTTGAGTCTCCAACAGGGGTCGGGGGAGCAGTACTTC; V gene: TRBV5-1; J gene: TRBJ2-7; clone size: -; D gene: TRBD1
CDR3 protein: CAWSRFNYGYTF; CDR3 DNA: TGTGCCTGGAGCAGGTTCAACTATGGCTACACCTTC; V gene: TRBV30; J gene: TRBJ1-2; clone size: -; D gene: -
CDR3 protein: CASRGGRFLSDNYEQYF; CDR3 DNA: TGCGCCAGCAGGGGGGGCAGGTTCCTATCCGATAACTACGAGCAGTACTTC; V gene: TRBV5-1; J gene: TRBJ2-7; clone size: -; D gene: -
CDR3 protein: CASSQRRQGELYEQYF; CDR3 DNA: TGTGCCAGCAGTCAACGTCGACAGGGGGAGCTATACGAGCAGTACTTC; V gene: TRBV27; J gene: TRBJ2-7; clone size: once; D gene: TRBD1
CDR3 protein: CATSVPGTGGYTF; CDR3 DNA: TGTGCCACCAGTGTGCCTGGGACAGGGGGCTACACCTTC; V gene: TRBV24-1; J gene: TRBJ1-2; clone size: -; D gene: TRBD1
CDR3 protein: CASSVSGGWEQYF; CDR3 DNA: TGTGCCAGCAGCGTAAGCGGGGGATGGGAGCAGTACTTC; V gene: TRBV9; J gene: TRBJ2-7; clone size: -; D gene: TRBD2
CDR3 protein: CASSQVGGSRHGYTF; CDR3 DNA: TGCGCCAGCAGCCAAGTTGGGGGAAGTAGGCATGGCTACACCTTC; V gene: TRBV4-3; J gene: TRBJ1-2; clone size: -; D gene: -
CDR3 protein: CASSLVGQGAKNTEAFF; CDR3 DNA: TGTGCCAGCAGCTTAGTGGGTCAGGGGGCGAAGAACACTGAAGCTTTCTTT; V gene: TRBV7-8; J gene: TRBJ1-1; clone size: -; D gene: TRBD1
CDR3 protein: CATSRAKGGFKEQYF; CDR3 DNA: TGTGCCACCAGCAGAGCGAAGGGGGGATTTAAGGAGCAGTACTTC; V gene: TRBV15; J gene: TRBJ2-7; clone size: -; D gene: -
CDR3 protein: CASSSASGGLQETQYF; CDR3 DNA: TGTGCCAGCAGTTCCGCTAGCGGGGGTTTGCAAGAGACCCAGTACTTC; V gene: TRBV28; J gene: TRBJ2-5; clone size: -; D gene: TRBD2
CDR3 protein: CASSQERGRGSYNEQFF; CDR3 DNA: TGCGCCAGCAGCCAAGAACGCGGGAGGGGCTCCTACAATGAGCAGTTCTTC; V gene: TRBV4-3; J gene: TRBJ2-1; clone size: -; D gene: TRBD2
CDR3 protein: CASSPSDRGSEAFF; CDR3 DNA: TGTGCCAGCAGCCCCTCTGACAGGGGGTCTGAAGCTTTCTTT; V gene: TRBV3-1/TRBV3-2; J gene: TRBJ1-1; clone size: once; D gene: TRBD1